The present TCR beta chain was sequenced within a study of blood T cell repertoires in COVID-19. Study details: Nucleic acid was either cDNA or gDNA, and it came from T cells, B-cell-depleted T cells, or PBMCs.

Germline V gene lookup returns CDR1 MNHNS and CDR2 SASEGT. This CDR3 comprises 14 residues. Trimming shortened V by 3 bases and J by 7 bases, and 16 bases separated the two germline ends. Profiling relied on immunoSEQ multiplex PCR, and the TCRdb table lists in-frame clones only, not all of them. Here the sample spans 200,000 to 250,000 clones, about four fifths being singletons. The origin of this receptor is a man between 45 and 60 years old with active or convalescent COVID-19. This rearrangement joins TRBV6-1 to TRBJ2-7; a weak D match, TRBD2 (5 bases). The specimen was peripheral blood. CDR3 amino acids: CASSEETAWREQYF. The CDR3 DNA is TGTGCCAGCAGTGAGGAGACTGCTTGGAGGGAGCAGTACTTC.